These 29 T cell receptor beta chains were all obtained from the same sample, sequenced in a study of blood T cells in healthy people across ages. A sample-barcoded 5' primer and a J-beta primer mix were used in a second PCR of roughly 7 to 11 cycles. TCRdb redid the calling of the 5' RACE reads with MiXCR, one entry per CDR3 protein. The data hold 1.4 million to 1.5 million distinct CDR3 sequences, with 35% to 45% observed a single time. Sequencing was carried out using blood. The receptors come from a woman under 30 in good health.

This clonotype was seen more than once but under ten times. The V and J genes are TRBV11-2 and TRBJ2-1; 10 bases match TRBD2. The CDR3 is made up of 14 amino acids. Germline V CDR1 and CDR2: SGHAT, FQNNGV. Losses at the gene ends were 5 bases for V and 15 bases for J; bases not matched to a gene: 13. The CDR3 DNA is TGTGCCAGCAGCCGCCATACTAGCGGGGCCGCTCCGTTCTTC. Its protein product is CASSRHTSGAAPFF. The full variable domain, rest sourced from reference TRBV11-2 and TRBJ2-1, is EAGVAQSPRYKIIEKRQSVAFWCNPISGHATLYWYQQILGQGPKLLIQFQNNGVVDDSQLPKDRFSAERLKGVDSTLKIQPAKLEDSAVYLCASSRHTSGAAPFFGPGTRLTVL.

The V gene is TRBV30, the J gene TRBJ2-3; tentatively, D is TRBD1 or TRBD2 (5 bases each). The germline CDR1 and CDR2 sequences are GTSNPN and SVGIG (reference sequence). This CDR3 comprises 15 residues. Trimming removed 1 base from V and 2 bases from J, with 13 bases in between. The CDR3 region has the DNA TGTGCCTGGAGTGAGGGGAGCAGAAACACAGATACGCAGTATTTT. Translating gives CAWSEGSRNTDTQYF.

The V call is TRBV13, the J call TRBJ2-5; 10 nucleotides line up with TRBD2. Germline CDR1 PRHDT, CDR2 FYEKMQ (reference sequence). V trimming: 5 bases; J trimming: 11 bases; junction bases outside the gene matches: 14. The CDR3 is made up of 15 amino acids. DNA for the CDR3: TGTGCCAGCAGCCCCCGAAGCGGGAGGGCCAATGAGCAGTACTTC. Protein product: CASSPRSGRANEQYF.

The chain couples TRBV21-1 to TRBJ2-2; the table's D call, TRBD2, has no DNA check behind it. TRBV21-1 is a documented pseudogene. CDR3 length: 15 residues. Here the CDR3 DNA reads TGTGCCAGCAGCCCCCAGGAGGGGCACACCGGGGAGCTGTTTTTT. It codes for CASSPQEGHTGELFF.

This clonotype has a handful of counts. The chain joins TRBV6-6 to TRBJ2-1, with D uncertain. V was trimmed by 0 bases and J by 9 bases, leaving 6 bases between them. The CDR3 sequence is 12 residues long. Germline CDR1 MNHNY, CDR2 SVGAGI (reference sequence). The CDR3 spells CASSYSRREQFF. CDR3 in DNA: TGTGCCAGCAGTTACTCTAGGCGTGAGCAGTTCTTC.

The V gene is TRBV10-2, the J gene TRBJ2-7, with 9 bases identical to TRBD1. The CDR3 runs to 14 residues. The junction had 10 bases not matched to a gene; V was cut back by 6 bases and J by 7 bases. Germline CDR1 reads WSHSY; CDR2 reads SAAADI. The CDR3 DNA reads TGCGCCAGCAGAGGGGACAGGGACTACAATGAGCAGTACTTC. This sequence encodes CASRGDRDYNEQYF.

The chain uses TRBV4-1 and TRBJ2-7; 10 nucleotides line up with TRBD2. The germline CDR1 and CDR2 sequences are MGHRA and YSYEKL. V trimming: 1 base; J trimming: 2 bases; junction bases outside the gene matches: 8. CDR3 length equals 17 residues. This CDR3 is CASSQGGLAEPTYEQYF. CDR3 DNA: TGCGCCAGCAGCCAAGGTGGACTAGCGGAGCCCACCTACGAGCAGTACTTC.

The chain has TRBV5-5 and TRBJ2-6, with D perhaps matching TRBD1 (6 bases). This CDR3 is built from 19 residues. Germline loops: CDR1 SGHKS, CDR2 YYEKEE (reference sequence). The V and J ends lost 1 base and 6 bases respectively, with 23 bases between them. The CDR3 loop reads CASSLLGTLISGPANVLTF. The DNA of the CDR3 is TGTGCCAGCAGCTTGCTAGGGACACTTATCTCTGGTCCGGCCAACGTCCTGACTTTC.

This clonotype was picked up a small number of times. This rearrangement joins TRBV11-2 to TRBJ2-4; D tentatively fits TRBD1 or TRBD2 (5 bases each). The germline CDR1 and CDR2 sequences are SGHAT and FQNNGV. This CDR3 is 14 amino acids long. V shed 4 bases and J shed 5 bases, with 12 bases lying between them. For the CDR3, the DNA is TGTGCCAGCAGCTACCAGGGAGTGGAAAACATTCAGTACTTC. This encodes CASSYQGVENIQYF.

The chain carries TRBV20-1 and TRBJ2-2; D is perhaps TRBD1 (5 bases). Germline V CDR1 and CDR2: DFQATT, SNEGSKA (reference sequence). This CDR3 has 14 amino acids. V was pared by 3 bases and J by 1 base, with 9 bases between. The CDR3 sequence is CSASRQGNTGELFF. The CDR3 DNA sequence: TGCAGTGCTAGCCGGCAGGGGAACACCGGGGAGCTGTTTTTT.

The rearrangement links TRBV5-6 to TRBJ2-5; D possibly corresponds to TRBD2 (7 bases). The J call is uncertain, as TRBJ2-7 better fits the DNA end. This CDR3 has 16 residues. The germline gives CDR1 SGHDT, CDR2 YYEEEE. The CDR3 sequence is CASSLLSLGGPYEQYF. CDR3 in DNA: TGTGCCAGCAGCTTGTTATCCCTGGGGGGGCCCTACGAGCAGTACTTC.

This clonotype was seen once. The chain uses TRBV15 and TRBJ1-4; the D is unclear. CDR1 LNHNV and CDR2 YYDKDF come from the germline V gene (reference sequence). The ends were cut back, 1 base at V and 8 bases at J, with 5 bases in the middle. The CDR3 totals 12 residues. CDR3 residues: CATSRVGEKLFF. The CDR3 region has the DNA TGTGCCACCAGCAGAGTTGGGGAAAAACTGTTTTTT. The variable domain in full, with the rest retrieved from reference TRBV15 and TRBJ1-4, is DAMVIQNPRYQVTQFGKPVTLSCSQTLNHNVMYWYQQKSSQAPKLLFHYYDKDFNNEADTPDNFQSRRPNTSFCFLDIRSPGLGDTAMYLCATSRVGEKLFFGSGTQLSVL.

In nucleotides, the CDR3 is TGTGCCAGCAGCGCCACGTCCTCAAATGAAAAACTGTTTTTT. Its protein is CASSATSSNEKLFF. The V call is TRBV13, the J call TRBJ1-4; D unresolved. The CDR3 is made up of 14 amino acids. V was pared by 5 bases and J by 5 bases, with 12 bases between. The V gene's germline CDR1 is PRHDT and CDR2 FYEKMQ (reference sequence).

The rearrangement joins TRBV20-1 to TRBJ2-1, with 7 bases aligning to TRBD2. Per germline, CDR1 DFQATT and CDR2 SNEGSKA (reference sequence). The trim removed 3 bases at V and 3 bases at J, leaving 11 bases unmatched. The CDR3 covers 16 residues. CDR3 sequence: CSASDPTGGGYNEQFF. DNA for the CDR3: TGCAGTGCTAGCGACCCAACGGGGGGTGGCTACAATGAGCAGTTCTTC.

The rearrangement uses TRBV4-2 and TRBJ2-5; TRBD1 is a possible D gene (7 bases). The germline gives CDR1 LGHNA, CDR2 YNFKEQ. The CDR3 covers 15 residues. Trimming cost V 8 bases and J 5 bases, with 21 bases left between them. The CDR3 bases are TGTGCCAGCGAACCCCCACTACAGGGGAGGGAGACCCAGTACTTC. It codes for CASEPPLQGRETQYF.

A few counts support this clonotype. This chain connects TRBV12-3 or TRBV12-4 to TRBJ2-1; 13 bases fit TRBD2. The CDR3 loop spans 18 amino acids. Losses at the gene ends were 6 bases for V and 9 bases for J; bases not matched to a gene: 17. The CDR3 reads CASRPSLAGGPRRGEQFF. DNA for the CDR3: TGTGCCAGCAGGCCCTCACTAGCGGGGGGGCCTAGGCGCGGTGAGCAGTTCTTC.

V gene TRBV7-2 combines with J gene TRBJ2-5; D remains unclear. The germline V gene has CDR1 SGHTA and CDR2 FQGNSA. The V and J ends lost 2 bases and 3 bases respectively, with 16 bases between them. This CDR3 has 16 amino acids. The CDR3 sequence is CASSLIGASWEETQYF. As DNA, the CDR3 is TGTGCCAGCAGCTTAATCGGCGCCAGTTGGGAAGAGACCCAGTACTTC.

The J gene is TRBJ2-1, the V gene TRBV6-5; 7 bases line up with TRBD2. CDR1 is MNHEY and CDR2 is SVGAGI in the germline V gene. V was pared by 5 bases and J by 9 bases, with 16 bases of the junction left unmatched. This CDR3 contains 16 residues. The CDR3 sequence is CASSTLLATRPREQFF. The CDR3 DNA is TGTGCCAGCAGTACCTTACTAGCGACCAGGCCGCGTGAGCAGTTCTTC.

The chain links TRBV7-3 to TRBJ2-3, with D tentatively TRBD1 (5 bases). The CDR3 contains 14 residues. V lost 2 bases to trimming and J lost 4 bases, with 10 bases between them. The germline V gene encodes CDR1 SGHTA and CDR2 FQGTGA. DNA of the CDR3: TGTGCCAGCAGCTTAGAAGCAGGGCCAGATACGCAGTATTTT. Translation: CASSLEAGPDTQYF.

The chain carries TRBV11-1 and TRBJ1-1; the match to TRBD1 covers 7 bases. Germline V gene lookup returns CDR1 SGHAT and CDR2 FQDESV (reference sequence). Unmatched junction bases numbered 2, after V lost 1 base and J lost 0 bases. The CDR3 runs to 15 residues. The CDR3: CASSLVGTVNTEAFF. CDR3 bases: TGTGCCAGCAGCTTAGTGGGGACAGTGAACACTGAAGCTTTCTTT.

This clonotype has more than one count but fewer than ten. This chain connects TRBV3-1 to TRBJ2-3; 11 nucleotides align to TRBD2. The germline V gene encodes CDR1 LGHDT and CDR2 YNNKEL (reference sequence). The V gene end was trimmed by 4 bases and the J gene end by 6 bases; junction bases not matched to a gene: 9. This CDR3 contains 16 residues. The CDR3 DNA is TGTGCCAGCAGCCGACTAGCGGGATCCCCAACGGATACGCAGTATTTT. This sequence encodes CASSRLAGSPTDTQYF.

The rearrangement uses TRBV28 and TRBJ2-4; D might be TRBD2 (5 bases). The J call is uncertain, as TRBJ2-5 better fits the DNA end. The CDR3 is 14 amino acids. Germline values: CDR1 MDHEN, CDR2 SYDVKM. The CDR3 coding sequence is TGTGCCAGCAGACTCCGAGGGATACAAGAGACCCAGTACTTC. Translation gives CASRLRGIQETQYF.

The chain is built from TRBV6-1 and TRBJ2-5, with 12 bases identical to TRBD2. Trimming at V came to 5 bases and at J to 7 bases, leaving 11 bases not matched to a gene. The germline gives CDR1 MNHNS, CDR2 SASEGT. The CDR3 has 16 residues. In DNA, the CDR3 is TGTGCCAGCAGTCCGACTAGCGGGGGATTAGAAGGGACCCAGTACTTC. Protein product: CASSPTSGGLEGTQYF.

The chain joins TRBV6-5 to TRBJ1-2; no definite D call. V was pared by 0 bases and J by 4 bases, with 6 bases between. The CDR3 length is 13 residues. Germline CDR1 reads MNHEY; CDR2 reads SVGAGI. The CDR3 DNA is TGTGCCAGCAGTTACTCTAGCAGCTATGGCTACACCTTC. As protein: CASSYSSSYGYTF.

The genes are TRBV18 and TRBJ2-7, with D perhaps TRBD2 (5 bases). CDR1 is KGHSH, CDR2 LQKENI, per germline. This CDR3 is 16 amino acids long. The V gene lost 3 bases and the J gene lost 2 bases, with 17 bases spanning the gap. The CDR3 loop is CASSPAGETETYEQYF. The DNA for the CDR3 is TGTGCCAGCTCACCCGCCGGGGAAACGGAGACCTACGAGCAGTACTTC.

The CDR3 here is CASSEYTSGRGEQFF. CDR3 nucleotide sequence: TGTGCCAGCAGTGAATATACTAGCGGGAGGGGTGAGCAGTTCTTC. The chain is built from TRBV25-1 and TRBJ2-1, with 13 bases matching TRBD2. Germline-derived CDR1 and CDR2 are MGHDK and SYGVNS. The V segment lost 0 bases and the J segment 9 bases; nucleotides outside the gene matches: 2. The CDR3 extends over 15 amino acids.

In its sample, this clonotype was seen a few times. The chain joins TRBV28 to TRBJ1-2; D is possibly TRBD1 (5 bases). V lost 8 bases and J lost 0, with 16 bases in between. CDR3 length: 15 amino acids. Germline CDR1 MDHEN, CDR2 SYDVKM. Written as DNA, the CDR3 is TGTGCCAGCGGACAACAAACTTGGACTAACTATGGCTACACCTTC. Its protein is CASGQQTWTNYGYTF.

The chain links TRBV20-1 to TRBJ2-1, with 7 nucleotides matching TRBD2. This CDR3 contains 15 residues. Germline V gene lookup returns CDR1 DFQATT and CDR2 SNEGSKA (reference sequence). The V and J ends lost 6 bases and 2 bases, in that order; junction bases with no gene match: 10. The CDR3 bases are TGCAGTGCCTCATTCCTAGCGGAAGCCTACAATGAGCAGTTCTTC. Translated, it gives CSASFLAEAYNEQFF.

The chain joins TRBV2 to TRBJ1-5, with D maybe TRBD1 (5 bases). Trimming pared 6 bases from V and 9 bases from J, leaving 12 bases between. Germline V gives CDR1 SNHLY, CDR2 FYNNEI. The CDR3 extends over 12 amino acids. CDR3 protein: CASSGDQGPQHF. CDR3 DNA sequence: TGTGCCAGCAGCGGGGACCAAGGGCCCCAGCATTTT.